These 19 T cell receptor beta chains originate from one sample sequenced in a study of shared clonotypes between healthy human individuals. The naive CD8 subset, CD45RO-negative cells positively selected for CCR7, excluded terminally differentiated effector memory CD45RA+ cells. Libraries were prepared by immunoSEQ multiplex PCR; TCRdb keeps only in-frame clonotypes and omits some of them. The repertoire holds about 2 million clones, around 96% seen once, with less than 1.5% in the top ten. The sequencing input was naive CD8+ T cells sorted from blood. The receptors stem from a man aged 18 to 29 in good health.

The chain recombines TRBV27 with TRBJ1-4; D ambiguous. Per germline, CDR1 MNHEY and CDR2 SMNVEV (reference sequence). CDR3 length equals 13 residues. Trimming left V 2 bases short and J 5 bases short, with 6 bases between. In DNA, the CDR3 is TGTGCCAGCAGTTTAGGGTGGAATGAAAAACTGTTTTTT. Protein: CASSLGWNEKLFF.

This clone has a single count. The CDR3 reads CATRGGSTPLHF. DNA for the CDR3: TGTGCCACCAGAGGAGGGTCGACACCCCTCCACTTT. This chain uses TRBV15 with TRBJ1-6; the D is unclear. Looked up from germline, CDR1 is LNHNV and CDR2 is YYDKDF (reference sequence). This CDR3 has 12 amino acids. Trimming shortened V by 6 bases and J by 11 bases, and 11 bases separated the two germline ends.

V is TRBV21-1 and J is TRBJ1-5; TRBD1 is taken as the D call from the table, unchecked against the DNA. TRBV21-1 is a pseudogene. There are 18 residues in the CDR3. CDR3: CASSTSDGTGGWGQPQHF. CDR3 coding DNA: TGTGCCAGCAGCACTTCAGACGGGACAGGGGGCTGGGGACAGCCCCAGCATTTT.

In regard to this clone: The sample carries other DNA sequences with the same CDR3. This chain connects TRBV6-5 to TRBJ2-1; 14 bases fit TRBD2. V trimming: 0 bases; J trimming: 5 bases; junction bases outside the gene matches: 0. This CDR3 comprises 16 residues. Germline V gene data show CDR1 as MNHEY and CDR2 as SVGAGI. The CDR3 sequence: CASSYSGLAGDNEQFF. The DNA for the CDR3 is TGTGCCAGCAGTTACTCGGGACTAGCGGGAGACAATGAGCAGTTCTTC.

This chain joins TRBV10-3 and TRBJ1-2; D ambiguous. This CDR3 spans 13 amino acids. Looked up from germline, CDR1 is ENHRY and CDR2 is SYGVKD. Trimming cost V 6 bases and J 4 bases, with 12 bases left between them. The CDR3 nucleotides are TGTGCCATCAGAGAGGACGGCTTCTATGGCTACACCTTC. Its translation: CAIREDGFYGYTF.

The V and J genes are TRBV5-1 and TRBJ2-3; perhaps D is TRBD1 or TRBD2 (5 bases each). The germline gives CDR1 SGHRS, CDR2 YFSETQ. The CDR3 contains 15 residues. V was cut by 4 bases and J by 2 bases, with 14 bases left in between. CDR3 region: CASSPGTATTDTQYF. The CDR3 coding sequence is TGCGCCAGCAGCCCTGGGACGGCGACCACAGATACGCAGTATTTT.

This chain connects TRBV6-5 to TRBJ1-1; D gene ambiguous. The CDR3 is 15 residues long. Trimming left V 6 bases short and J 5 bases short, with 19 bases between. CDR1 MNHEY and CDR2 SVGAGI come from the germline V gene. The CDR3 coding sequence is TGTGCCAGCAGCCCAGACGCGGGCGCTTTTACTGAAGCTTTCTTT. It specifies CASSPDAGAFTEAFF.

The rearrangement links TRBV7-9 to TRBJ2-7; D perhaps matches TRBD1 (6 bases). Germline CDR1 SEHNR, CDR2 FQNEAQ (reference sequence). V shed 2 bases and J shed 0 bases, with 11 bases lying between them. This CDR3 comprises 15 residues. The DNA for the CDR3 is TGTGCCAGCAGCTTAAGTACAGGGCTCTCCTACGAGCAGTACTTC. Translating gives CASSLSTGLSYEQYF.

The chain combines TRBV7-6 with TRBJ1-4, with D tentatively TRBD1 (6 bases). The CDR3 spans 16 residues. The V end was cut by 1 base, the J end by 0 bases, with 9 bases between. Germline V gene lookup returns CDR1 SGHVS and CDR2 FNYEAQ. The CDR3 DNA follows: TGTGCCAGCAGCTTAGGGGGGGCTGCAACTAATGAAAAACTGTTTTTT. Protein: CASSLGGAATNEKLFF.

The chain is built from TRBV27 and TRBJ1-4, with a weak D call TRBD1 (6 bases). From germline, CDR1 is MNHEY and CDR2 SMNVEV (reference sequence). CDR3 length: 15 amino acids. Trimming removed 3 bases at V and 6 bases at J, with 14 bases between. The DNA for the CDR3 is TGTGCCAGCAGTTTTAATGGGGGGCTACATGAAAAACTGTTTTTT. Its protein is CASSFNGGLHEKLFF.

In its sample, this clone was seen once. The CDR3 is CASSEAPGLHYEQYF. The CDR3 DNA sequence: TGTGCCAGCAGTGAAGCCCCGGGACTGCACTACGAGCAGTACTTC. V usage is TRBV2 and J usage is TRBJ2-7; a possible D gene is TRBD2 (6 bases). CDR1 and CDR2 (germline): SNHLY, FYNNEI. This CDR3 is built from 15 residues. V was pared by 0 bases and J by 3 bases, with 12 bases between. Full variable domain (remainder filled in from reference TRBV2 and TRBJ2-7): EPEVTQTPSHQVTQMGQEVILRCVPISNHLYFYWYRQILGQKVEFLVSFYNNEISEKSEIFDDQFSVERPDGSNFTLKIRSTKLEDSAMYFCASSEAPGLHYEQYFGPGTRLTVT.

V usage is TRBV30 and J usage is TRBJ1-6; 7 bases map to TRBD1. The germline CDR1 and CDR2 sequences are GTSNPN and SVGIG (reference sequence). This CDR3 has 15 residues. With 2 bases clipped from V and 8 bases from J, the junction kept 9 bases outside the gene matches. The CDR3 spells CAWSTPQGLDSPLHF. DNA of the CDR3: TGTGCCTGGAGTACTCCACAGGGGCTGGATTCACCCCTCCACTTT.

V is TRBV18 and J is TRBJ2-3; D call uncertain. Germline CDR1 is KGHSH and CDR2 is LQKENI. Between the trimmed V and J ends, which lost 2 bases and 2 bases, there was a span of 5 bases. CDR3 size: 13 residues. As DNA, the CDR3 is TGTGCCAGCTCACCATTTCCCACAGATACGCAGTATTTT. It yields the protein CASSPFPTDTQYF.

On this clone itself: Other nucleotide sequences from this sample produce the same CDR3. The chain uses TRBV4-1 and TRBJ1-3; no definite D call. Germline values: CDR1 MGHRA, CDR2 YSYEKL. The V end lost 4 bases, the J end lost 1 base, and 5 bases lay between the germline ends. The CDR3 totals 13 residues. The CDR3 nucleotides read TGCGCCAGCAGCCCCGATTCTGGAAACACCATATATTTT. It specifies CASSPDSGNTIYF.

In this sample, this clone turned up once. The CDR3 spells CASSLGQTNQPQHF. The CDR3 bases are TGTGCCAGCAGCTTGGGGCAGACCAATCAGCCCCAGCATTTT. J is TRBJ1-5 and V is TRBV5-6, with D uncertain. The V gene's germline CDR1 is SGHDT and CDR2 YYEEEE. V was cut by 0 bases and J by 3 bases, with 7 bases left in between. This CDR3 is built from 14 residues.

The chain couples TRBV7-3 to TRBJ2-2, with 11 nucleotides matching TRBD1. CDR3 length: 15 residues. Trimming cost V 2 bases and J 6 bases; bases outside gene matches: 2. CDR1 SGHTA and CDR2 FQGTGA come from the germline V gene. CDR3 DNA sequence: TGTGCCAGCAGCTTAGGACAGGGGGCTCCCGGGGAGCTGTTTTTT. This translates into CASSLGQGAPGELFF. Full variable domain (outside the CDR3, taken from reference TRBV7-3 and TRBJ2-2): GAGVSQTPSNKVTEKGKYVELRCDPISGHTALYWYRQSLGQGPEFLIYFQGTGAADDSGLPNDRFFAVRPEGSVSTLKIQRTERGDSAVYLCASSLGQGAPGELFFGEGSRLTVL.

The chain joins TRBV27 to TRBJ1-6; D is uncertain. The CDR3 length is 16 residues. From germline, CDR1 is MNHEY and CDR2 SMNVEV (reference sequence). Trimming shortened V by 8 bases and J by 5 bases, and 19 bases separated the two germline ends. CDR3 protein: CASGPLGRAHNSPLHF. As DNA, the CDR3 is TGTGCCAGCGGCCCTCTTGGGCGGGCCCATAATTCACCCCTCCACTTT.

The chain uses TRBV7-9 and TRBJ2-7; D unresolved. CDR1 and CDR2 (germline): SEHNR, FQNEAQ (reference sequence). Trimming took off 2 bases at V and 3 bases at J, with 20 bases between the two ends. The CDR3 spans 17 residues. CDR3 residues: CASSLIGGRRRVYEQYF. CDR3 sequence (DNA): TGTGCCAGCAGCTTAATCGGTGGAAGGAGAAGGGTCTACGAGCAGTACTTC.

This clone has only one observation. The J gene is TRBJ2-5, the V gene TRBV10-3; TRBD2 aligns across 10 bases. The CDR3 consists of 13 residues. The J segment lost 11 bases and the V segment lost 0 bases, leaving 3 bases of the junction unmatched. Germline assignment: CDR1 ENHRY and CDR2 SYGVKD. The CDR3 loop reads CAISESASGGQYF. DNA of the CDR3: TGTGCCATCAGTGAGTCGGCTAGCGGGGGTCAGTACTTC.